What follows are 16 T cell receptor beta chains derived from one specimen sequenced in a study of T cells in Graves' hyperthyroidism and ophthalmopathy (dated by TCRdb to the late 2010s). Library preparation used multiplex PCR. Sequencing was carried out with an Illumina HiSeq 2000. Amplification of TCR beta CDR3 regions was carried out from RNA transcripts. The TCR CDR3 was subjected to a first round of RT-PCR using the HTBI primer set and the Qiagen OneStep RT-PCR kit. TCRdb trimmed the raw reads at Q25, called clones with MiXCR and kept productive beta chains. When rows share a CDR3 protein, they turn into one entry using the most common DNA and genes. Here the sample has some 770,000 distinct CDR3 sequences; 16% occur a single time. Around 7.7% of the sample lies in the top ten. Sequenced sample: blood. The receptors shown here come from a man between 18 and 35 years old with Graves' hyperthyroidism.

For this clonotype: This sequence may be a read error, since a much larger clone differs from it by one base. This sequence joins TRBV20-1 and TRBJ2-1; D call uncertain. Germline loops: CDR1 DFQATT, CDR2 SNEGSKA (reference sequence). This CDR3 region has 13 residues. The CDR3 here is CSARQDSTNELFF. In nucleotides, the CDR3 is TGCAGTGCTAGGCAGGATTCGACCAATGAGCTGTTCTTC.

This clonotype was detected only a few times. The chain recombines TRBV7-2 with TRBJ1-6, with 7 bases that match TRBD1. With V trimmed by 3 bases and J by 4 bases, 15 bases remained unmatched. The CDR3 is 19 residues long. CDR1 is SGHTA and CDR2 is FQGNSA in the germline V gene. The DNA of the CDR3 is TGTGCCAGCAGCTTGTACCCGCCCGGGACAGTTTCTTATAATTCACCCCTCCACTTT. Translating gives CASSLYPPGTVSYNSPLHF.

This clonotype was detected a few times. V and J are TRBV6-1 and TRBJ2-3; the D is unclear. Germline CDR1 is MNHNS and CDR2 is SASEGT. This CDR3 contains 14 residues. V was pared by 6 bases and J by 2 bases, with 12 bases between. This CDR3 reads CASSRETYTDTQYF. For the CDR3, the DNA is TGTGCCAGCAGCCGCGAGACCTACACAGATACGCAGTATTTT.

This clonotype was observed at least ten times. The rearrangement joins TRBV20-1 to TRBJ2-1; TRBD2 matches 7 bases. V lost 6 bases, J lost 7 bases, and 15 bases stayed unmatched. This CDR3 comprises 15 residues. The germline CDR1 and CDR2 sequences are DFQATT and SNEGSKA (reference sequence). CDR3 sequence reads: CSADGPRTSGNEQFF. The DNA for the CDR3 is TGCAGTGCCGACGGACCCCGGACTAGTGGGAATGAGCAGTTCTTC.

The CDR3 is CASSDLGLAGAYEQFF. DNA for the CDR3: TGTGCCAGCAGTGACCTAGGACTAGCGGGAGCTTATGAGCAGTTCTTC. This chain links TRBV6-1 with TRBJ2-1; TRBD2 matches 13 bases. V was clipped by 3 bases and J by 8 bases; unmatched bases: 7. Germline V lookup: CDR1 MNHNS, CDR2 SASEGT. This CDR3 comprises 16 residues.

This clonotype was picked up a small number of times. The V gene is TRBV29-1, the J gene TRBJ2-1; the D is unclear. The CDR3 contains 13 residues. Germline V gene sequence: CDR1 SQVTM, CDR2 ANQGSEA. The ends were cut back, 6 bases at V and 7 bases at J, with 16 bases in the middle. CDR3 nucleotides: TGCAGCGTCCGACCCGAAATCCCGAATGAGCAGTTCTTC. Encoded protein: CSVRPEIPNEQFF.

In regard to this clonotype: One end of the junction fails to match germline, which may point to a read error. The CDR3 loop is CAISLAGLVYEQYF. The CDR3 nucleotides read TGTGCCATCAGTTTGGCCGGACTAGTCTACGAGCAGTACTTC. The V and J genes are TRBV12-3 or TRBV12-4 and TRBJ2-7, with TRBD2 matching over 7 bases. The CDR3 spans 14 residues.

Only one count was recorded for this clonotype. The V call is TRBV24-1, the J call TRBJ1-3; D remains unclear. CDR3 size: 15 residues. V was trimmed by 3 bases and J by 2 bases, leaving 10 bases between them. The germline V gene has CDR1 KGHDR and CDR2 SFDVKD. CDR3 in DNA: TGTGCCACCAGTGATCCAGCAGGACCTGGAAACACCATATATTTT. Translation gives CATSDPAGPGNTIYF.

The chain joins TRBV4-1 to TRBJ2-1; D unresolved. V was pared by 1 base and J by 4 bases, with 11 bases between. The CDR3 has 15 amino acids. Germline V gene data show CDR1 as MGHRA and CDR2 as YSYEKL. The CDR3 here is CASSQVGPNYNEQFF. The CDR3 DNA follows: TGCGCCAGCAGCCAAGTAGGACCGAATTACAATGAGCAGTTCTTC.

This clonotype was counted at least ten times. The gene calls are TRBV28 and TRBJ2-7; TRBD1 is a possible D gene (5 bases). CDR3 length equals 14 residues. The germline V and J ends were trimmed by 3 bases and 2 bases, with 11 bases remaining between them. Germline CDR1 MDHEN, CDR2 SYDVKM. This chain's CDR3 is CASSLRQGTYEQYF. The CDR3 nucleotides read TGTGCCAGCAGTTTGCGGCAGGGAACCTACGAGCAGTACTTC.

This clonotype has more than one count but fewer than ten. The chain has TRBV7-9 and TRBJ2-1; perhaps TRBD2 as D (6 bases). Germline CDR1 and CDR2: SEHNR and FQNEAQ (reference sequence). Trimming took off 5 bases at V and 4 bases at J, with 18 bases between the two ends. CDR3 size: 16 residues. CDR3 protein: CASSRKGSGLYNEQFF. The CDR3, as DNA: TGTGCCAGCAGCCGGAAAGGTAGCGGCCTGTACAATGAGCAGTTCTTC.

The table lists this clonotype with a few counts. This chain connects TRBV10-3 to TRBJ2-3; D ambiguous. CDR1 and CDR2 (germline): ENHRY, SYGVKD. V dropped 0 bases and J dropped 4 bases, with 5 bases sitting between them. The CDR3 has 13 amino acids. Here the CDR3 reads CAISESEADTQYF. In nucleotides, the CDR3 is TGTGCCATCAGTGAGTCAGAGGCAGATACGCAGTATTTT.

There are many counts of this clonotype. The chain is built from TRBV24-1 and TRBJ1-2; D not resolved. Trimming cost V 2 bases and J 3 bases, with 9 bases left between them. The germline V gene has CDR1 KGHDR and CDR2 SFDVKD. CDR3 size: 14 residues. The CDR3 DNA is TGTGCCACCAGTGATTCCTGGTTGGACTATGGCTACACCTTC. Its translation is CATSDSWLDYGYTF.

CDR3: CASSPVLSGANVLTF. DNA of the CDR3: TGTGCCAGCAGCCCCGTCCTCTCTGGGGCCAACGTCCTGACTTTC. V is TRBV7-8 and J is TRBJ2-6; D is undetermined. V lost 5 bases, J lost 0 bases, and 8 bases lay in between. CDR3 length: 15 residues. CDR1 is SGHVS, CDR2 FQNEAQ, per germline.

This clonotype was observed a few times. The genes are TRBV15 and TRBJ1-5; a possible D gene is TRBD1 (5 bases). The CDR3 extends over 18 amino acids. Germline V gene data show CDR1 as LNHNV and CDR2 as YYDKDF (reference sequence). V lost 0 bases to trimming and J lost 4 bases, with 19 bases between them. The CDR3 region has the DNA TGTGCCACCAGCAGAGATAATGAGAGACAGCAGATGAATCAGCCCCAGCATTTT. This codes for CATSRDNERQQMNQPQHF.

This clonotype was observed many times. The rearrangement uses TRBV12-3 or TRBV12-4 and TRBJ2-2; 7 bases fit TRBD1. This CDR3 is built from 14 residues. J gave up 6 bases and V 8 bases, and 9 bases lay outside the gene matches. The CDR3 DNA sequence: TGTGCCAGCCTCTCGGCAGGGGGATCCGGGGAGCTGTTTTTT. Its translation: CASLSAGGSGELFF.